Below are 18 T cell receptor beta chains sequenced from a single sample in a study of beta chain features in type 1 diabetes. TCRB transcripts that were expressed got sequenced, as all of the isolated RNA had been reverse transcribed. Assay used: immunoSEQ multiplex PCR; TCRdb lists only in-frame clones, some missing. This table holds around 260,000 clones, roughly 22% found once. Which antigens these TCRs recognize remains unknown. Study-level results: Shortening that was moderate but significant affected the TCRB CDR3s of Type 1 diabetes patients in all four CD4+ subsets.

What was sequenced was naive CD4+ T cells from blood. All receptors derive from a woman in her thirties or forties with type 1 diabetes.

V and J are TRBV29-1 and TRBJ1-2, with D perhaps matching TRBD1 (6 bases). Germline assignment: CDR1 SQVTM and CDR2 ANQGSEA. CDR3 length: 14 residues. V was pared by 1 base and J by 8 bases, with 17 bases between. The CDR3 region is CSVEAEAGGGGYTF. The DNA of the CDR3 is TGCAGCGTTGAAGCTGAGGCAGGTGGGGGCGGCTACACCTTC.

This clone was seen a handful of times. This chain connects TRBV2 to TRBJ1-1, with 7 bases aligning to TRBD1. Germline CDR1 is SNHLY and CDR2 is FYNNEI. Trimming removed 7 bases from V and 1 base from J; junction bases left unmatched: 9. This CDR3 is 15 amino acids long. In DNA, the CDR3 is TGTGCCAGCACCCCACAGGGACAGCCGAACACTGAAGCTTTCTTT. It translates to CASTPQGQPNTEAFF.

This clone has a handful of counts. V and J are TRBV13 and TRBJ2-7; possibly TRBD2 for D (7 bases). There are 16 residues in the CDR3. Between the trimmed V and J ends, which lost 2 bases and 5 bases, there was a span of 19 bases. Germline CDR1 PRHDT, CDR2 FYEKMQ (reference sequence). CDR3 in DNA: TGTGCCAGCAGCTTACCCAACCGGGGGGCGCCTAACGAGCAGTACTTC. Amino acid sequence: CASSLPNRGAPNEQYF.

The chain recombines TRBV7-2 with TRBJ2-7, with TRBD1 as a possible D gene (5 bases). The CDR3 has 12 residues. V was trimmed by 7 bases and J by 3 bases, leaving 10 bases between them. CDR1 and CDR2 (germline): SGHTA, FQGNSA. The CDR3 loop reads CASTPQGYEQYF. The CDR3, as DNA: TGTGCCAGCACCCCCCAGGGCTACGAGCAGTACTTC.

This clone was recorded a few times. V gene TRBV5-6 combines with J gene TRBJ1-2; D unclear. CDR1 and CDR2 (germline): SGHDT, YYEEEE. The CDR3 is 13 residues long. Trimming stripped 2 bases from V and 0 bases from J, with 5 bases between. CDR3 sequence (DNA): TGTGCCAGCAGCTTTCTTACTAACTATGGCTACACCTTC. Protein product: CASSFLTNYGYTF.

Only a few counts were recorded for this clone. V gene TRBV28 combines with J gene TRBJ1-2, with D perhaps matching TRBD1 (6 bases). Germline CDR1 MDHEN, CDR2 SYDVKM. This CDR3 region has 13 residues. The V and J ends lost 2 bases and 8 bases respectively, with 12 bases between them. The CDR3 spells CASSLLTGIGYTF. The DNA for the CDR3 is TGTGCCAGCAGTTTACTGACAGGAATAGGCTACACCTTC.

This clone was seen only a few times. The chain links TRBV30 to TRBJ1-1; 9 bases map to TRBD1. Losses at the gene ends were 4 bases for V and 3 bases for J; bases not matched to a gene: 6. CDR3 length: 14 amino acids. Germline CDR1 and CDR2: GTSNPN and SVGIG (reference sequence). This chain's CDR3 is CAWNSGQGDTEAFF. The DNA of the CDR3 is TGTGCCTGGAATTCGGGACAGGGAGACACTGAAGCTTTCTTT.

The J gene is TRBJ2-3, the V gene TRBV10-3; 12 nucleotides agree with TRBD2. The CDR3 sequence is 15 residues long. Germline V gene data show CDR1 as ENHRY and CDR2 as SYGVKD. Trimming cost V 5 bases and J 0 bases; bases outside gene matches: 0. The CDR3 coding sequence is TGTGCCATCAGTACTAGCGGGGGGAGCACAGATACGCAGTATTTT. Translation: CAISTSGGSTDTQYF.

This clone was counted a few times. V is TRBV6-5 and J is TRBJ2-5, with 7 positions matching TRBD2. The CDR3 totals 15 residues. With 7 bases clipped from V and 4 bases from J, the junction kept 12 bases outside the gene matches. From germline, CDR1 is MNHEY and CDR2 SVGAGI. This CDR3 reads CASTPLEGGSETQYF. Here the CDR3 DNA reads TGTGCCAGCACTCCTCTCGAGGGAGGGTCAGAGACCCAGTACTTC.

This clone was recorded a few times. This chain links TRBV2 with TRBJ2-7, with D tentatively TRBD1 (5 bases). V was clipped by 0 bases and J by 6 bases, with 18 bases between them. The CDR3 sequence is 16 residues long. In germline, CDR1 is SNHLY, CDR2 FYNNEI. CDR3 in DNA: TGTGCCAGCAGTGAAGCCCACTTGACAGCCCCTTCCGAGCAGTACTTC. Its protein product is CASSEAHLTAPSEQYF.

V and J are TRBV9 and TRBJ2-2; D not resolved. The CDR3 is 14 residues long. Germline V lookup: CDR1 SGDLS, CDR2 YYNGEE. V was trimmed by 5 bases and J by 0 bases, leaving 8 bases between them. Here the CDR3 DNA reads TGTGCCAGCAGACAGCTTTCGAACACCGGGGAGCTGTTTTTT. Translating it yields CASRQLSNTGELFF.

This chain links TRBV2 with TRBJ2-3, with 9 positions matching TRBD2. The trim removed 5 bases at V and 2 bases at J, leaving 8 bases unmatched. The germline gives CDR1 SNHLY, CDR2 FYNNEI. CDR3 length: 16 residues. The CDR3 nucleotides read TGTGCCAGCAGTCGTAATAGCGGGGGATTCACAGATACGCAGTATTTT. This encodes CASSRNSGGFTDTQYF.

This sequence joins TRBV7-3 and TRBJ1-1; tentative D call: TRBD1 (5 bases). CDR1 is SGHTA and CDR2 is FQGTGA in the germline V gene. The V end was cut by 5 bases, the J end by 3 bases, with 10 bases between. The CDR3 is made up of 13 amino acids. CDR3 DNA: TGTGCCAGCAGCCGGAGACAGTACACTGAAGCTTTCTTT. Protein product: CASSRRQYTEAFF.

J is TRBJ2-7 and V is TRBV5-4, with D maybe TRBD1 (6 bases). Germline-derived CDR1 and CDR2 are SGHNT and YYREEE (reference sequence). V was cut by 2 bases and J by 7 bases, with 16 bases left in between. This CDR3 contains 14 residues. The DNA of the CDR3 is TGTGCCAGCAGCTTCGACCTACAGGGTCCTGAGCAGTACTTC. This encodes CASSFDLQGPEQYF. Full variable domain (missing parts from reference TRBV5-4 and TRBJ2-7): ETGVTQSPTHLIKTRGQQVTLRCSSQSGHNTVSWYQQALGQGPQFIFQYYREEENGRGNFPPRFSGLQFPNYSSELNVNALELDDSALYLCASSFDLQGPEQYFGPGTRLTVT.

The chain uses TRBV9 and TRBJ2-1; D possibly corresponds to TRBD2 (5 bases). V lost 3 bases and J lost 9, with 22 bases in between. The CDR3 consists of 16 residues. From germline, CDR1 is SGDLS and CDR2 YYNGEE. The CDR3 protein is CASSGRLGSPEREQFF. The CDR3 DNA follows: TGTGCCAGCAGCGGGAGGTTGGGCAGCCCTGAACGTGAGCAGTTCTTC.

On this clone itself: The same CDR3 is also encoded by other DNA sequences in this sample. The chain employs TRBV28 and TRBJ2-7, with D unresolved. Germline V CDR1 and CDR2: MDHEN, SYDVKM. This CDR3 contains 11 residues. The ends were cut back, 3 bases at V and 4 bases at J, with 4 bases in the middle. The CDR3 coding sequence is TGTGCCAGCAGTTTGCTATACGAGCAGTACTTC. Its translation: CASSLLYEQYF. The full variable domain, its missing parts supplied by reference TRBV28 and TRBJ2-7, is DVKVTQSSRYLVKRTGEKVFLECVQDMDHENMFWYRQDPGLGLRLIYFSYDVKMKEKGDIPEGYSVSREKKERFSLILESASTNQTSMYLCASSLLYEQYFGPGTRLTVT.

V gene TRBV15 combines with J gene TRBJ1-5; D is uncertain. The CDR3 length is 13 residues. Per the germline V gene, CDR1 is LNHNV and CDR2 is YYDKDF (reference sequence). V was cut by 0 bases and J by 5 bases, with 5 bases left in between. CDR3: CATSRDTDQPQHF. The CDR3 region has the DNA TGTGCCACCAGCAGAGATACGGATCAGCCCCAGCATTTT. Filled out from reference TRBV15 and TRBJ1-5, the complete variable domain reads DAMVIQNPRYQVTQFGKPVTLSCSQTLNHNVMYWYQQKSSQAPKLLFHYYDKDFNNEADTPDNFQSRRPNTSFCFLDIRSPGLGDTAMYLCATSRDTDQPQHFGDGTRLSIL.

The gene calls are TRBV27 and TRBJ2-7; D is possibly TRBD1 (5 bases). The CDR3 is 14 amino acids. The germline V gene has CDR1 MNHEY and CDR2 SMNVEV (reference sequence). Trimming pared 4 bases from V and 3 bases from J, leaving 13 bases between. Here the CDR3 reads CASSWAGPYYEQYF. Here the CDR3 DNA reads TGTGCCAGCAGTTGGGCAGGGCCCTACTACGAGCAGTACTTC.